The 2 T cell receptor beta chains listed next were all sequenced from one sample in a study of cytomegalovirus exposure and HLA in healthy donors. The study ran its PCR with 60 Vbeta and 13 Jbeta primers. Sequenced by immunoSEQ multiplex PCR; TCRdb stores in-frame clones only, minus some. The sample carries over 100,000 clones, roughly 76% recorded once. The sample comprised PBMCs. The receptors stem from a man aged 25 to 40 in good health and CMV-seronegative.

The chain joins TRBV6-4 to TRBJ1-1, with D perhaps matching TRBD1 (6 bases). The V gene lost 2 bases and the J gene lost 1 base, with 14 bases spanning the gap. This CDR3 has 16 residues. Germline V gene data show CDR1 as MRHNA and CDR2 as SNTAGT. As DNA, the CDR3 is TGTGCCAGCAGTGACGAAAAGAGACAGGCGAACACTGAAGCTTTCTTT. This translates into CASSDEKRQANTEAFF.

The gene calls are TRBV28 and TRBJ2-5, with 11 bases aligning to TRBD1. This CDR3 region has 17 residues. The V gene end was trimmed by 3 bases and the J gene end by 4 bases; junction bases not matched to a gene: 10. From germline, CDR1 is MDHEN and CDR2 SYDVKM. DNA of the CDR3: TGTGCCAGCAGTTTGTTCGGATCCGGGACAGGGGGAGAGACCCAGTACTTC. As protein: CASSLFGSGTGGETQYF. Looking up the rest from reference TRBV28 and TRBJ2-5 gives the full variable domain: DVKVTQSSRYLVKRTGEKVFLECVQDMDHENMFWYRQDPGLGLRLIYFSYDVKMKEKGDIPEGYSVSREKKERFSLILESASTNQTSMYLCASSLFGSGTGGETQYFGPGTRLLVL.